Below, 30 T cell receptor beta chains from the same sample are listed, as sequenced in a study of CD8+CD57+ T cells in acquired aplastic anemia. By flow cytometry, patients selected for sequencing had shown an expansion of CD8+CD57+ cells. Template material for TCR beta VDJ and CDR3 profiling consisted of genomic DNA. TCRdb itself ran the reads through MiXCR, one entry per CDR3 protein. The sample includes fewer than 200,000 distinct CDR3 sequences, about 50% of them seen just once. Sequenced: sorted CD4+, CD8+, or CD8+CD57+ T cells (not recorded which) from PBMCs. These receptors all stem from a human donor with aplastic anemia.

This clonotype appeared a few times. V usage is TRBV19 and J usage is TRBJ1-6, with a tentative D call TRBD1 (6 bases). Germline assignment: CDR1 LNHDA and CDR2 SQIVND (reference sequence). CDR3 length: 12 residues. V was shortened by 5 bases and J by 9 bases, with 8 bases between the two germline ends. The CDR3, as DNA: TGTGCCAGTAGTCCAGGGGTTTCACCCCTCCACTTT. Protein sequence: CASSPGVSPLHF.

This clonotype showed up many times. This sequence joins TRBV20-1 and TRBJ1-5, with D perhaps matching TRBD1 (6 bases). Trimming cost V 5 bases and J 7 bases, with 15 bases left between them. CDR3 length: 13 residues. CDR1 and CDR2 from the germline V gene are DFQATT and SNEGSKA (reference sequence). CDR3 DNA: TGCAGTGCTGTTGGGGGGCAGGGACAGCCCCAGCATTTT. Amino acids: CSAVGGQGQPQHF.

This clonotype was seen repeatedly, ten times or more. The rearrangement uses TRBV3-1 and TRBJ1-1; no clear D gene. This CDR3 spans 14 amino acids. Trimming took off 4 bases at V and 0 bases at J, with 9 bases between the two ends. Germline CDR1 reads LGHDT; CDR2 reads YNNKEL (reference sequence). In DNA form, the CDR3 reads TGTGCCAGCAGCCCCTCCCGAATGAACACTGAAGCTTTCTTT. Encoded protein: CASSPSRMNTEAFF.

This rearrangement joins TRBV7-2 to TRBJ2-3; TRBD2 matches at 10 bases. CDR3 length: 14 amino acids. Trimming cost V 3 bases and J 6 bases; bases outside gene matches: 3. Germline V CDR1 and CDR2: SGHTA, FQGNSA. CDR3 sequence: CASSFSGGADTQYF. In DNA, the CDR3 is TGTGCCAGCAGCTTCAGCGGGGGGGCGGATACGCAGTATTTT.

This clonotype was counted once. The chain couples TRBV20-1 to TRBJ1-1; no clear D. Trimming stripped 3 bases from V and 3 bases from J, with 5 bases between. The CDR3 extends over 11 amino acids. CDR1 DFQATT and CDR2 SNEGSKA come from the germline V gene (reference sequence). CDR3 coding DNA: TGCAGTGCTAGCAAGTACACTGAAGCTTTCTTT. Encoded protein: CSASKYTEAFF.

V gene TRBV15 combines with J gene TRBJ2-7; 8 bases agree with TRBD2. The CDR3 spans 16 residues. Germline CDR1 is LNHNV and CDR2 is YYDKDF (reference sequence). The V segment lost 5 bases and the J segment 3 bases; nucleotides outside the gene matches: 12. The CDR3 DNA reads TGTGCCACCAGCTCAGTTCCGGGGGGGACACACTACGAGCAGTACTTC. It specifies CATSSVPGGTHYEQYF. Combining the CDR3 with reference TRBV15 and TRBJ2-7 gives the whole variable domain DAMVIQNPRYQVTQFGKPVTLSCSQTLNHNVMYWYQQKSSQAPKLLFHYYDKDFNNEADTPDNFQSRRPNTSFCFLDIRSPGLGDTAMYLCATSSVPGGTHYEQYFGPGTRLTVT.

This clonotype has at least ten counts. J is TRBJ2-1 and V is TRBV2; 10 nucleotides match TRBD1. This CDR3 comprises 13 residues. With 8 bases clipped from V and 5 bases from J, the junction kept 3 bases outside the gene matches. Germline loops: CDR1 SNHLY, CDR2 FYNNEI. CDR3: CASPGQGNNEQFF. CDR3 sequence (DNA): TGTGCCAGCCCGGGACAGGGGAACAATGAGCAGTTCTTC.

The V gene is TRBV5-1, the J gene TRBJ2-3; no definite D call. Germline V gene data show CDR1 as SGHRS and CDR2 as YFSETQ. The length of the CDR3 is 14 residues. Trimming took off 4 bases at V and 4 bases at J, with 13 bases between the two ends. CDR3 sequence: CASSQAAPPDTQYF. CDR3 DNA: TGCGCCAGCAGCCAAGCCGCCCCCCCAGATACGCAGTATTTT.

The CDR3, as DNA: TGCAGTGCTAGAGTGGCCCCCGGGGGCTATGGCTACACCTTC. Its protein product is CSARVAPGGYGYTF. This chain joins TRBV20-1 and TRBJ1-2; D is perhaps TRBD1 (5 bases). Trimming removed 1 base from V and 4 bases from J, with 13 bases in between. CDR1 and CDR2 from the germline V gene are DFQATT and SNEGSKA (reference sequence). The CDR3 spans 14 residues.

Many counts were recorded for this clonotype. CDR3 sequence reads: CASSERMGTYNSPLHF. In DNA form, the CDR3 reads TGTGCCAGCAGTGAAAGGATGGGCACTTATAATTCACCCCTCCACTTT. This rearrangement joins TRBV6-1 to TRBJ1-6; D ambiguous. Trimming stripped 2 bases from V and 4 bases from J, with 12 bases between. Germline-derived CDR1 and CDR2 are MNHNS and SASEGT. The CDR3 loop spans 16 amino acids.

This clonotype was counted only a few times. This chain uses TRBV2 with TRBJ1-1, with D maybe TRBD1 (6 bases). The germline V and J ends were trimmed by 6 bases and 0 bases, with 11 bases remaining between them. The CDR3 is made up of 14 amino acids. Germline V gene lookup returns CDR1 SNHLY and CDR2 FYNNEI. The CDR3 here is CASSEQGVNTEAFF. CDR3 sequence (DNA): TGTGCCAGCAGCGAACAGGGCGTGAACACTGAAGCTTTCTTT.

This chain connects TRBV2 to TRBJ1-1, with D tentatively TRBD1 (5 bases). Germline CDR1 SNHLY, CDR2 FYNNEI. This CDR3 is built from 14 residues. The V end was cut by 6 bases, the J end by 2 bases, with 13 bases between. CDR3 loop: CASSDVDRNTEAFF. In nucleotides, the CDR3 is TGTGCCAGCAGCGATGTCGACAGAAACACTGAAGCTTTCTTT. Variable domain in full (rest from reference TRBV2 and TRBJ1-1): EPEVTQTPSHQVTQMGQEVILRCVPISNHLYFYWYRQILGQKVEFLVSFYNNEISEKSEIFDDQFSVERPDGSNFTLKIRSTKLEDSAMYFCASSDVDRNTEAFFGQGTRLTVV.

This chain links TRBV24-1 with TRBJ2-7, with a tentative D call TRBD1 (5 bases). The ends were cut back, 2 bases at V and 5 bases at J, with 12 bases in the middle. The CDR3 spans 14 residues. Germline CDR1 and CDR2: KGHDR and SFDVKD. CDR3 residues: CATSDSTGVDEQYF. In DNA, the CDR3 is TGTGCCACCAGTGATTCAACAGGTGTCGACGAGCAGTACTTC.

The sample holds one count of this clonotype. A much larger clone lies one base from this, so it may be a read error. V usage is TRBV5-1 and J usage is TRBJ2-2; maybe TRBD1 (6 bases). The CDR3 loop spans 15 amino acids. Germline loops: CDR1 SGHRS, CDR2 YFSETQ. The V end was cut by 4 bases, the J end by 3 bases, with 13 bases between. The CDR3 sequence: CASSGGQIYTGELFF. The CDR3 nucleotides are TGCGCCAGCAGCGGAGGACAGATCTACACCGGGGAGCTGTTTTTT.

A note on this clonotype: It may be a read error: a sequence one base away is much more abundant. V gene TRBV4-1 combines with J gene TRBJ2-6, with D possibly TRBD2 on 5 matching bases. V was shortened by 5 bases and J by 2 bases, with 10 bases between the two germline ends. Per the germline V gene, CDR1 is MGHRA and CDR2 is YSYEKL. This CDR3 spans 15 amino acids. This CDR3 is CASSSDGAGANVLTF. The CDR3, as DNA: TGCGCCAGCAGCTCTGACGGGGCTGGGGCCAACGTCCTGACTTTC.

To note about this clonotype: This sequence may be a read error, since a much larger clone differs from it by one base. Without the conserved terminal phenylalanine or tryptophan, this CDR3 likely stems from a read error. The chain recombines TRBV20-1 with TRBJ2-2, with D tentatively TRBD1 (6 bases). The ends were cut back, 0 bases at V and 7 bases at J, with 9 bases in the middle. The CDR3 runs 13 residues. CDR1 and CDR2 from the germline V gene are DFQATT and SNEGSKA (reference sequence). The CDR3 spells CSAREGGYGELFL. CDR3 DNA: TGCAGTGCTAGAGAAGGGGGATACGGGGAGCTGTTTTTA.

The rearrangement uses TRBV20-1 and TRBJ2-1, with 7 nucleotides matching TRBD2. The V gene's germline CDR1 is DFQATT and CDR2 SNEGSKA (reference sequence). The CDR3 contains 13 residues. V shed 6 bases, J shed 8 bases, and the junction held 10 bases outside the gene matches. The CDR3 nucleotides are TGCAGTGCCGGGACTATCGGAAAAGATGAGCAGTTCTTC. It specifies CSAGTIGKDEQFF.

This clonotype occurred many times. The chain carries TRBV4-1 and TRBJ1-5; D ambiguous. In germline, CDR1 is MGHRA, CDR2 YSYEKL. The CDR3 covers 14 residues. Trimming removed 0 bases from V and 3 bases from J, with 6 bases in between. The CDR3 DNA sequence: TGCGCCAGCAGCCAAGAGCACAACAATCAGCCCCAGCATTTT. Its protein product is CASSQEHNNQPQHF.

This clonotype was observed a handful of times. The rearrangement links TRBV7-8 to TRBJ2-5; TRBD2 aligns across 11 bases. This CDR3 is 17 amino acids long. V lost 1 base and J lost 2; bases outside the gene matches: 6. Germline V lookup: CDR1 SGHVS, CDR2 FQNEAQ. CDR3 bases: TGTGCCAGCAGCTTAGGAAGTAGCGGGGGGGAACAAGAGACCCAGTACTTC. Translation: CASSLGSSGGEQETQYF. The full variable domain, rest sourced from reference TRBV7-8 and TRBJ2-5, is GAGVSQSPRYKVAKRGQDVALRCDPISGHVSLFWYQQALGQGPEFLTYFQNEAQLDKSGLPSDRFFAERPEGSVSTLKIQRTQQEDSAVYLCASSLGSSGGEQETQYFGPGTRLLVL.

This clonotype was observed many times. V gene TRBV11-1 combines with J gene TRBJ2-1, with 10 bases matching TRBD1. V was clipped by 3 bases and J by 4 bases; unmatched bases: 3. The CDR3 covers 15 residues. Germline values: CDR1 SGHAT, CDR2 FQDESV (reference sequence). CDR3 coding DNA: TGTGCCAGCAGCTTCGGACAGGGGGGGTACAATGAGCAGTTCTTC. Its translation is CASSFGQGGYNEQFF.

The chain recombines TRBV9 with TRBJ2-1, with D maybe TRBD1 (6 bases). The V and J ends lost 0 bases and 2 bases respectively, with 9 bases between them. The CDR3 is 15 amino acids. Germline-derived CDR1 and CDR2 are SGDLS and YYNGEE. In nucleotides, the CDR3 is TGTGCCAGCAGCGTAGAGGGGACACCCTACAATGAGCAGTTCTTC. Protein: CASSVEGTPYNEQFF.

This sequence joins TRBV6-1 and TRBJ2-3; 15 bases align to TRBD2. Germline values: CDR1 MNHNS, CDR2 SASEGT. The CDR3 covers 18 residues. Losses at the gene ends were 4 bases for V and 2 bases for J; bases not matched to a gene: 7. The CDR3 nucleotides are TGTGCCAGCAGTGGAACCGGGACTAGCGGGGGGCACACAGATACGCAGTATTTT. Translating it yields CASSGTGTSGGHTDTQYF.

This chain connects TRBV6-2 or TRBV6-3 to TRBJ1-1, with 8 bases lining up with TRBD1. CDR3 length: 16 residues. The J segment lost 1 base and the V segment lost 6 bases, leaving 10 bases of the junction unmatched. The V gene's germline CDR1 is MNHEY and CDR2 SVGEGT. This CDR3 reads CASSPLEDRANTEAFF. CDR3 DNA sequence: TGTGCCAGCAGCCCCCTAGAGGACAGGGCGAACACTGAAGCTTTCTTT.

In its sample, this clonotype was seen many times. The chain carries TRBV20-1 and TRBJ1-3; 8 bases align to TRBD1. CDR3 size: 15 residues. Germline loops: CDR1 DFQATT, CDR2 SNEGSKA (reference sequence). Germline trimming cut 5 bases from V and 2 bases from J; bases unmatched to any gene: 8. CDR3 loop: CSAVSGTGTGNTIYF. CDR3 nucleotides: TGCAGTGCTGTTTCCGGGACAGGTACTGGAAACACCATATATTTT.

V gene TRBV29-1 combines with J gene TRBJ2-7; TRBD2 might be the D (6 bases). V lost 6 bases, J lost 2 bases, and 17 bases lay in between. The CDR3 is 14 residues long. Germline V gene sequence: CDR1 SQVTM, CDR2 ANQGSEA. CDR3 loop: CSVDPGPGAYEQYF. As DNA, the CDR3 is TGCAGCGTCGACCCGGGACCGGGGGCCTACGAGCAGTACTTC.

Note on this clonotype: With a much larger clone just one base away, this may be a read error. This chain joins TRBV2 and TRBJ2-7, with D perhaps TRBD1 or TRBD2 (5 bases each). Between the trimmed V and J ends, which lost 8 bases and 5 bases, there was a span of 13 bases. The germline CDR1 and CDR2 sequences are SNHLY and FYNNEI. The length of the CDR3 is 12 residues. The chain's CDR3 is CASPWGSHEQYF. CDR3 in DNA: TGTGCCAGCCCCTGGGGGTCTCACGAGCAGTACTTC.

This clonotype came up many times. This rearrangement joins TRBV5-1 to TRBJ2-2; unclear D gene. Trimming shortened V by 0 bases and J by 6 bases, and 6 bases separated the two germline ends. Per the germline V gene, CDR1 is SGHRS and CDR2 is YFSETQ. The CDR3 totals 13 residues. CDR3 sequence reads: CASSLGWAGELFF. The CDR3 DNA reads TGCGCCAGCAGCTTGGGTTGGGCCGGGGAGCTGTTTTTT.

The V and J genes are TRBV5-1 and TRBJ2-5; 9 positions match TRBD2. This CDR3 is 17 amino acids long. In germline, CDR1 is SGHRS, CDR2 YFSETQ. V trimming: 0 bases; J trimming: 2 bases; junction bases outside the gene matches: 8. CDR3 coding DNA: TGCGCCAGCAGCTTGGGTACTGGCGGGGGGGCACAAGAGACCCAGTACTTC. It yields the protein CASSLGTGGGAQETQYF.

With regard to this clonotype: Lacking the conserved final phenylalanine or tryptophan, this CDR3 likely reflects a read error. CDR3 bases: TGTGCCAGCAGCCGGGGGGGAACTGAAGCTTTCATT. Its protein product is CASSRGGTEAFI. This rearrangement joins TRBV5-6 to TRBJ1-1; possible D gene TRBD1, 5 bases. The CDR3 sequence is 12 residues long. Trimming took off 4 bases at V and 5 bases at J, with 9 bases between the two ends. Germline-derived CDR1 and CDR2 are SGHDT and YYEEEE.

This clonotype came up many times. The V gene is TRBV7-9, the J gene TRBJ1-2; D is undetermined. There are 14 residues in the CDR3. V was trimmed by 5 bases and J by 4 bases, leaving 14 bases between them. The germline gives CDR1 SEHNR, CDR2 FQNEAQ (reference sequence). For the CDR3, the DNA is TGTGCCAGCAGCCAAACCCAGATGCTCTATGGCTACACCTTC. Translation gives CASSQTQMLYGYTF.